This TCR beta chain was identified during a study of T cells after posttransplantation cyclophosphamide. Some clones are missing from TCRdb's copy, which holds only in-frame ones; the method was immunoSEQ multiplex PCR. The sample carries over 5,500 clones, 75% to 95% recorded once. Study results and caveats: Tissue-infiltrating T cells from skin or gut overlapped little with blood T cells. After PTCy, TRB diversity resembled that of CNI/methotrexate controls. Donor-recipient repertoire similarity was low at 1-2 months, rising over year one.

On this clone itself: Antigen specificity is unknown.

On the day of bone marrow donation, the related graft donor provided peripheral blood. The sample consisted of CD4+ T cells sorted from blood. This TCR came from a woman aged 50 to 60 in good health and a related stem cell transplant donor.

DNA for the CDR3: TGTGCCAGCAGTCCGATACTATCATCCTACGAGCAGTACTTC. Protein: CASSPILSSYEQYF. The chain carries TRBV6-6 and TRBJ2-7; D remains ambiguous. This CDR3 region has 14 residues. Germline-derived CDR1 and CDR2 are MNHNY and SVGAGI (reference sequence). Between the trimmed V and J ends, which lost 5 bases and 1 base, there was a span of 12 bases.